This T cell receptor (beta chain) was found in a study of CD8 T cells in ankylosing spondylitis. CDR1 is LGHNT and CDR2 is FRNRAP in the germline V gene. V lost 3 bases, J lost 6 bases, and 9 bases lay in between. This CDR3 is built from 13 residues. 5'-RACE, quantitative and with molecular barcodes, yielded the TCR beta libraries. TCRdb redid the calling of the 5' RACE reads with MiXCR, one entry per CDR3 protein. The data contain approximately 550,000 distinct CDR3 sequences, 10% to 15% of them seen just once; the ten biggest clones take up around 7%. This clonotype occurred a few times. The antigen is undetermined. Study observations and caveats: Disease-linked clones reportedly showed significant enrichment in matched ankylosing spondylitis synovial fluid. Within ankylosing spondylitis blood, a TCR beta motif made up of several highly homologous variants appeared to be characteristic.

V and J are TRBV12-5 and TRBJ2-1; no clear D. Sequencing input: blood, either unsorted or a sorted T cell fraction (not recorded which). This receptor was obtained from a male donor with ankylosing spondylitis. The CDR3 reads CASGFYGLNEQFF. CDR3 nucleotides: TGTGCTAGTGGTTTTTACGGTCTCAATGAGCAGTTCTTC.